Sequencing of this T cell receptor (beta chain) was carried out in a study of cytomegalovirus exposure and HLA in healthy donors. In the PCR, 60 Vbeta and 13 Jbeta primers were used. TCRdb keeps only in-frame clones here, not all; method: immunoSEQ multiplex PCR. The sample has around 150,000 clones, roughly 81% seen once; the top ten hold less than 15%. This clone was counted only a few times. The limits of the CDR3 on the DNA are not certain, so only TCRdb's listed CDR3 is given. Termini included, the CDR3 measures 15 amino acids. Sequenced input: PBMCs. This chain joins TRBV21-1 and TRBJ1-6. TRBV21-1 is labeled a pseudogene. This TCR came from a woman between 50 and 59 years old in good health and CMV-seronegative. The CDR3 region is CASSKVGRGNSPLHF.